This T cell receptor (beta chain) was profiled in a study of radiotherapy plus CTLA-4 blockade in lung cancer (dated by TCRdb to the late 2010s). Looking at the study overall: Objective responses occurred in approximately 19% of enrolled patients, and approximately 34% achieved disease control.

The germline V gene sets CDR1 to SGHTA and CDR2 to FQGNSA. V is trimmed back by 4 bases and J by 7 bases, and the junction contains 9 bases that no gene match accounts for. The CDR3 covers 15 residues, taking in both the cysteine and the phenylalanine. Kept here is only the CDR3 DNA, which spans 45 bases and is read in frame from base 1. As concerns this clone: Its antigen remains unidentified. Qualities for individual bases were not recorded, and no much larger clone is one base off.

The library was generated by the immunoSEQ multiplex PCR assay. Held by TCRdb, this immuneACCESS table contains in-frame sequences only and omits some clones. Under half of the omission traces to an unresolved V gene where checked; the cause of the rest is unknown. Present in this sample are 100,000 to 150,000 clones, about 83% of which were seen just once. The ten largest clones represent about 5% of the sample. Paper-wide results and their limitations: TCR clones derived from tumors expanded in peripheral blood after treatment with radiotherapy and ipilimumab. Early dynamic changes in blood T cell clones, together with increased serum interferon-beta after radiation, were reported as the strongest predictors of response.

The study evaluated CTLA-4 blockade (ipilimumab) given together with focal radiation therapy in patients who had chemo-refractory metastatic non-small-cell lung cancer. The source is a human donor with non-small cell lung cancer who had a partial response to radiotherapy plus ipilimumab. The sample here was peripheral blood, taken from a patient treated with radiotherapy plus ipilimumab. The chain is encoded by TRBV7-2 joined to TRBJ2-2, and TRBD2 aligns with 7 junction nucleotides. The DNA reads as follows: TGTGCCAGCAGCTCCCAAGCGGGATTTGGCGGGGAGCTGTTTTTT. Translated, it reads CASSSQAGFGGELFF.